Here is one T cell receptor beta chain with its context. Trimming left V 5 bases short and J 2 bases short, with 15 bases between. Per germline, CDR1 MNHNS and CDR2 SASEGT. The CDR3 sequence is 15 residues long. This sample was included in a study of blood T cell repertoires in COVID-19. On the study more broadly: In each case, the material was cDNA or gDNA derived from T cells, B-cell-depleted T cells, or PBMCs.

Authors' data handling: Reference gene primer amplification in the assay estimated nucleated cell counts. Profiling relied on immunoSEQ multiplex PCR, and the TCRdb table lists in-frame clones only, not all of them. The V and J calls and clone size come from that table; D and trimming were worked out from the DNA. The sample holds 170,000 or so clones, 90% to 95% seen once. Source material: peripheral blood. The rearrangement links TRBV6-1 to TRBJ1-1; D call uncertain. This TCR was sampled from a man aged 50 or older with acute or convalescent COVID-19. The CDR3: CASSSPPSTNTEAFF. DNA of the CDR3: TGTGCCAGCAGTTCCCCCCCGAGCACTAACACTGAAGCTTTCTTT.